This TCR beta chain emerged from a study of T cells in Graves' hyperthyroidism and ophthalmopathy. Study-level information: Pretreatment peripheral blood was obtained at initial diagnosis. Points from the study as a whole: Median prediction lead before ophthalmopathy onset was around seven months with the model. Separating ophthalmopathy from stable hyperthyroidism was achieved by a 13 V-J model.

Amplification targeted TCR beta CDR3 regions from RNA transcripts. TCR CDR3 regions were first amplified by RT-PCR with HTBI primers. TCRdb reprocessed the multiplex PCR reads with MiXCR, giving one entry per CDR3 protein. The profile shows approximately 360,000 distinct CDR3 sequences, around 25% of them singletons. In this sample, this clonotype turned up many times. No antigen is known for it. The CDR3 loop spans 11 amino acids. Germline V gene data show CDR1 as SNHLY and CDR2 as FYNNEI. V lost 8 bases, J lost 9 bases, and 11 bases lay in between. Graves' hyperthyroidism is called stable when ophthalmopathy does not progress within 18 months.

This receptor was taken from a man in his forties or fifties with Graves' hyperthyroidism. The chain carries TRBV2 and TRBJ2-1; D gene uncertain. Sequencing was done on a sample of blood. The CDR3 DNA reads TGTGCCAGCGCCCACCGAAGTGAGCAGTTCTTC. This gives the protein CASAHRSEQFF.